This T cell receptor (beta chain) was found in a study of blood T cell repertoires in COVID-19. With V trimmed by 5 bases and J by 4 bases, 6 bases remained unmatched. The CDR3 sequence is 14 residues long. Germline V gene data show CDR1 as SGHAT and CDR2 as FQNNGV. Only in-frame clones appear in the TCRdb table, and some are missing; sequencing was by immunoSEQ multiplex PCR. The sample shows about 140,000 clones, roughly 86% of them seen only once. Sequences were obtained from peripheral blood. The receptor's source is a woman aged 60-75 years with acute or convalescent COVID-19. V gene TRBV11-2 combines with J gene TRBJ2-3; TRBD1 agrees at 7 bases. The CDR3 loop is CASSPTGVADTQYF. CDR3 coding DNA: TGTGCCAGCAGCCCAACAGGGGTCGCAGATACGCAGTATTTT.